The 19 T cell receptor beta chains in this list originate from one sample, sequenced in a study of identical twins. TCRdb reprocessed the 5' RACE reads via MiXCR and lists one record per CDR3 protein. The top ten hold around 0.9% of the sample, which has roughly 500,000 distinct CDR3 sequences, 22% seen once. The same specimen was also included in a second study, on T cells expressing NK-cell markers.

The sequenced sample consisted of CD4+ T cells sorted from blood. All receptors come from a woman aged 18-29 years in good health.

This clonotype has just a few counts. The rearrangement uses TRBV27 and TRBJ1-1; D not resolved. The length of the CDR3 is 13 residues. Trimming removed 4 bases at V and 2 bases at J, with 8 bases between. Germline CDR1 and CDR2: MNHEY and SMNVEV (reference sequence). CDR3: CASSSQFNTEAFF. In DNA, the CDR3 is TGTGCCAGCAGTTCCCAGTTTAACACTGAAGCTTTCTTT.

This clonotype was seen more than once but under ten times. This chain joins TRBV15 and TRBJ1-3; the D is unclear. V lost 0 bases, J lost 0 bases, and 12 bases lay in between. CDR1 is LNHNV and CDR2 is YYDKDF in the germline V gene (reference sequence). CDR3 size: 17 residues. DNA of the CDR3: TGTGCCACCAGCAGAGATCTACTCTTTGGCTCTGGAAACACCATATATTTT. Translation: CATSRDLLFGSGNTIYF.

The CDR3 DNA follows: TGTGCCAGCAGGATCGGACTGTCCAATGAGCAGTTCTTC. Residues: CASRIGLSNEQFF. The chain combines TRBV6-6 with TRBJ2-1, with D perhaps TRBD2 (5 bases). The CDR3 is 13 residues long. Germline values: CDR1 MNHNY, CDR2 SVGAGI (reference sequence). Trimming took off 6 bases at V and 6 bases at J, with 12 bases between the two ends.

This rearrangement joins TRBV7-2 to TRBJ2-1; 11 positions agree with TRBD2. V shed 1 base and J 5 bases; nucleotides not matched to a gene: 1. CDR3 size: 15 residues. CDR1 and CDR2 (germline): SGHTA, FQGNSA. Written as DNA, the CDR3 is TGTGCCAGCAGCTTAGGGACTAGCGGGCACAATGAGCAGTTCTTC. Translated: CASSLGTSGHNEQFF. Filled out from reference TRBV7-2 and TRBJ2-1, the complete variable domain reads GAGVSQSPSNKVTEKGKDVELRCDPISGHTALYWYRQSLGQGLEFLIYFQGNSAPDKSGLPSDRFSAERTGGSVSTLTIQRTQQEDSAVYLCASSLGTSGHNEQFFGPGTRLTVL.

This clonotype was counted between two and nine times. The genes are TRBV18 and TRBJ1-1, with 7 positions matching TRBD1. The CDR3 spans 14 residues. V lost 0 bases, J lost 6 bases, and 4 bases stayed unmatched. Germline V lookup: CDR1 KGHSH, CDR2 LQKENI. The CDR3 region has the DNA TGTGCCAGCTCACCACCCAGGGGGACGGCTGAAGCTTTCTTT. It translates to CASSPPRGTAEAFF.

This clonotype turned up a few times. This chain uses TRBV7-7 with TRBJ2-7; 8 nucleotides agree with TRBD2. CDR1 SSHAT and CDR2 FNYEAQ come from the germline V gene (reference sequence). The CDR3 extends over 14 amino acids. V shed 5 bases, J shed 5 bases, and the junction held 8 bases outside the gene matches. The CDR3: CASSRAGVGDEQYF. The CDR3 nucleotides read TGTGCCAGCAGCCGAGCGGGAGTCGGGGACGAGCAGTACTTC.

CDR3 residues: CSVVGRETQYF. CDR3 nucleotides: TGCAGCGTTGTAGGGCGAGAGACCCAGTACTTC. V and J are TRBV29-1 and TRBJ2-5; D gene ambiguous. V gave up 4 bases and J gave up 4 bases, with 7 bases separating them. Germline V lookup: CDR1 SQVTM, CDR2 ANQGSEA. This CDR3 spans 11 amino acids.

This clonotype has just a few counts. This rearrangement joins TRBV6-1 to TRBJ1-5; 7 bases fit TRBD1. V trimming: 6 bases; J trimming: 1 base; junction bases outside the gene matches: 6. This CDR3 comprises 15 residues. Germline CDR1 is MNHNS and CDR2 is SASEGT. DNA for the CDR3: TGTGCCAGCAGCCACAGGGGAGTAAGCAATCAGCCCCAGCATTTT. Encoded protein: CASSHRGVSNQPQHF.

This chain connects TRBV12-3 or TRBV12-4 to TRBJ2-2; a possible D gene is TRBD2 (6 bases). V was cut by 4 bases and J by 3 bases, with 12 bases left in between. The CDR3 runs to 15 residues. The CDR3 protein is CASSWSGHYTGELFF. Here the CDR3 DNA reads TGTGCCAGCAGTTGGAGCGGGCACTACACCGGGGAGCTGTTTTTT.

J is TRBJ2-5 and V is TRBV7-2; 8 bases fit TRBD2. The germline V gene encodes CDR1 SGHTA and CDR2 FQGNSA. This CDR3 has 14 residues. V shed 6 bases, J shed 5 bases, and the junction held 8 bases outside the gene matches. The CDR3 protein is CASRFQSGSETQYF. DNA for the CDR3: TGTGCCAGCAGGTTCCAAAGCGGGAGCGAGACCCAGTACTTC.

This clonotype was recorded a few times. The chain joins TRBV7-2 to TRBJ2-3; D remains ambiguous. The V end was cut by 3 bases, the J end by 0 bases, with 10 bases between. Germline V lookup: CDR1 SGHTA, CDR2 FQGNSA. The CDR3 sequence is 15 residues long. CDR3 amino acids: CASSFGPSSTDTQYF. CDR3 nucleotides: TGTGCCAGCAGCTTCGGCCCATCTAGCACAGATACGCAGTATTTT. The complete variable domain, with remaining parts taken from reference TRBV7-2 and TRBJ2-3, reads GAGVSQSPSNKVTEKGKDVELRCDPISGHTALYWYRQSLGQGLEFLIYFQGNSAPDKSGLPSDRFSAERTGGSVSTLTIQRTQQEDSAVYLCASSFGPSSTDTQYFGPGTRLTVL.

This clonotype was detected a few times. The V call is TRBV20-1, the J call TRBJ2-3, with 11 positions matching TRBD1. After removal of 2 bases from V and 8 bases from J, the junction contained 9 bases not matched to a gene. Germline CDR1 is DFQATT and CDR2 is SNEGSKA (reference sequence). The CDR3 consists of 15 residues. CDR3 loop: CSARFGQGALGTQYF. The CDR3 DNA is TGCAGTGCTAGATTTGGACAGGGGGCCTTAGGTACGCAGTATTTT.

The chain recombines TRBV7-9 with TRBJ1-5; D gene ambiguous. Deletions cut 1 base from V and 6 bases from J, with 10 bases between. This CDR3 has 14 residues. Per germline, CDR1 SEHNR and CDR2 FQNEAQ (reference sequence). The CDR3 DNA follows: TGTGCCAGCAGCTTAGGGGGAGCGATTCAGCCCCAGCATTTT. Its translation: CASSLGGAIQPQHF.

This sequence joins TRBV20-1 and TRBJ2-1; maybe TRBD2 (5 bases). The CDR3 has 12 amino acids. Germline assignment: CDR1 DFQATT and CDR2 SNEGSKA (reference sequence). The V and J ends lost 6 bases and 12 bases respectively, with 18 bases between them. CDR3 DNA: TGCAGTGCGCCTCTTGAGGGTTCGGTGCAGTTCTTC. Translating gives CSAPLEGSVQFF.

This rearrangement joins TRBV7-2 to TRBJ2-7, with D possibly being TRBD2 (5 bases). CDR3 length: 16 amino acids. V was pared by 0 bases and J by 0 bases, with 12 bases between. CDR1 and CDR2 (germline): SGHTA, FQGNSA. The CDR3 DNA reads as TGTGCCAGCAGCTTAGCGGGTAGCGCCCACTCCTACGAGCAGTACTTC. Translation gives CASSLAGSAHSYEQYF.

At least ten counts were recorded for this clonotype. The chain carries TRBV5-1 and TRBJ2-7, with TRBD1 as a possible D gene (6 bases). The V end was cut by 0 bases, the J end by 3 bases, with 13 bases between. Germline values: CDR1 SGHRS, CDR2 YFSETQ. This CDR3 region has 15 residues. This CDR3 is CASSLARDILYEQYF. CDR3 bases: TGCGCCAGCAGCTTGGCAAGGGACATTCTCTACGAGCAGTACTTC.

DNA for the CDR3: TGCAGCGTTCTAAGCCGACCCGGGACTAGCGGGAGATACGAGCAGTACTTC. It codes for CSVLSRPGTSGRYEQYF. The rearrangement links TRBV29-1 to TRBJ2-7, with 14 positions matching TRBD2. V lost 5 bases and J lost 4; bases outside the gene matches: 13. In germline, CDR1 is SQVTM, CDR2 ANQGSEA. This CDR3 is 17 amino acids long.

This clonotype was counted at least ten times. This chain links TRBV7-2 with TRBJ2-1; 8 nucleotides agree with TRBD2. Germline V gene lookup returns CDR1 SGHTA and CDR2 FQGNSA. J lost 4 bases, V lost 1 base, and 3 bases had no gene match. The CDR3 loop spans 15 amino acids. The CDR3 nucleotides are TGTGCCAGCAGCTTAGAACTAGCGGAATACAATGAGCAGTTCTTC. It is translated as CASSLELAEYNEQFF.

Only one count was recorded for this clonotype. The rearrangement links TRBV11-1 to TRBJ2-1; D is possibly TRBD2 (6 bases). This CDR3 has 14 amino acids. From germline, CDR1 is SGHAT and CDR2 FQDESV (reference sequence). V was trimmed by 1 base and J by 6 bases, leaving 10 bases between them. In DNA, the CDR3 is TGTGCCAGCAGCTTAGGCGGGGAGATCAATGAGCAGTTCTTC. Encoded protein: CASSLGGEINEQFF. Complete variable domain (other parts from reference TRBV11-1 and TRBJ2-1): EAEVAQSPRYKITEKSQAVAFWCDPISGHATLYWYRQILGQGPELLVQFQDESVVDDSQLPKDRFSAERLKGVDSTLKIQPAELGDSAMYLCASSLGGEINEQFFGPGTRLTVL.